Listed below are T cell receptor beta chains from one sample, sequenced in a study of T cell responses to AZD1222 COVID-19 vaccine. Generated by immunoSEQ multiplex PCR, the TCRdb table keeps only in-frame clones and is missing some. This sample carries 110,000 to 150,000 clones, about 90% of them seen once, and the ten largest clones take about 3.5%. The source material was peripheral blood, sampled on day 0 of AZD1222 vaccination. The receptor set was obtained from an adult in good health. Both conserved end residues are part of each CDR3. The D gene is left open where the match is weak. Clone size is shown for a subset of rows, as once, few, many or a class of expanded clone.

TGTGCCAGCAGCCCCCGGACAGGATTTCAGACTGAAGCTTTCTTT	CASSPRTGFQTEAFF	15	-	TRBV14	TRBJ1-1	TRBD1
TGTGCCAGCAGCGTAGCTCCAGCGGGGGGAATCTACAATGAGCAGTTCTTC	CASSVAPAGGIYNEQFF	17	-	TRBV9	TRBJ2-1	TRBD2
TGCGCCAGCAGCTTGGATGCTAGCGGTTACAATGAGCAGTTCTTC	CASSLDASGYNEQFF	15	-	TRBV5-1	TRBJ2-1	TRBD2
TGCAGCGTTGAAGGGCGGGACAGGATACGGCCTGGCTACACCTTC	CSVEGRDRIRPGYTF	15	-	TRBV29-1	TRBJ1-2	TRBD1
TGTGCCAGCAGATGGAACACTGAAGCTTTCTTT	CASRWNTEAFF	11	-	TRBV6-5	TRBJ1-1	-
TGTGCCAGCAGTAAGGGACAGGGGGAGTCTGGCTACACCTTC	CASSKGQGESGYTF	14	-	TRBV6-5	TRBJ1-2	TRBD1
TGCGCCAGCAGCTACGGGGGACAGGGCTCAGAGCAGTACTTC	CASSYGGQGSEQYF	14	-	TRBV5-1	TRBJ2-7	TRBD1
TGCGCCAGCAGAGTGGACAGCTATAGCAATCAGCCCCAGCATTTT	CASRVDSYSNQPQHF	15	-	TRBV5-1	TRBJ1-5	-
TGTGCCAGTAGAACCGACAGAGCCTCTGGAAACACCATATATTTT	CASRTDRASGNTIYF	15	once	TRBV19	TRBJ1-3	-
TGTGCCAGTAGTATCCCCGGACGGGGGTTCTATGGCTACACCTTC	CASSIPGRGFYGYTF	15	-	TRBV19	TRBJ1-2	-
TGTGCCAGCAGCACTGGAGGGGCAGAGATATATGGCTACACCTTC	CASSTGGAEIYGYTF	15	-	TRBV5-4	TRBJ1-2	-
TGCGCCAGCAGCTTGGTACTAGCGGCCAGCTATGATACGCAGTATTTT	CASSLVLAASYDTQYF	16	-	TRBV5-1	TRBJ2-3	TRBD2
TGTGCCAGCAGTGAAGCGGGACTAGCGGGATCCTACGAGCAGTACTTC	CASSEAGLAGSYEQYF	16	-	TRBV6-1	TRBJ2-7	TRBD2
TGTGCCAGCAGTGAAGTCGGACAGGGGGCTGACGAGCAGTACTTC	CASSEVGQGADEQYF	15	-	TRBV6-1	TRBJ2-7	TRBD1
TGTGCCAGCAGTTTAATCAGGGGCGCACGAAACACCATATATTTT	CASSLIRGARNTIYF	15	-	TRBV28	TRBJ1-3	-
TGCAGTGCTAGTCCAGGCGGGAGGTACGAGCAGTACTTC	CSASPGGRYEQYF	13	-	TRBV20-1	TRBJ2-7	TRBD2
TGTGCCAGCAGCAAGGGCTGGGGTGAGCAGTTCTTC	CASSKGWGEQFF	12	-	TRBV6-5	TRBJ2-1	-
TGTGCCAGCAGCTCCTCGGGATCCGTGTACCAAGAGACCCAGTACTTC	CASSSSGSVYQETQYF	16	once	TRBV7-2	TRBJ2-5	-
TGCGCCAGCAGCTTGTCGGGGGCCCGGAATGAAAAACTGTTTTTT	CASSLSGARNEKLFF	15	-	TRBV5-1	TRBJ1-4	-
TGTGCCATCAGTGAGAGGGCTGCAGGGGGAAATCAGCCCCAGCATTTT	CAISERAAGGNQPQHF	16	once	TRBV10-3	TRBJ1-5	TRBD1
TGTGCCAGCAGCTTAGTTATTGGCCTGAACACCGGGGAGCTGTTTTTT	CASSLVIGLNTGELFF	16	-	TRBV7-2	TRBJ2-2	-
TGCGCCAGCAGCTTCGGCTTTAGCTCCTACGAGCAGTACTTC	CASSFGFSSYEQYF	14	-	TRBV5-1	TRBJ2-7	-
TGTGCCAGCAGCCAAGATTGGGCCCAGAATGGCTACACCTTC	CASSQDWAQNGYTF	14	-	TRBV4-2	TRBJ1-2	-
TGTGCCACCAGCAGAGAAGGGCGCTCTGGGGCCAACGTCCTGACTTTC	CATSREGRSGANVLTF	16	-	TRBV15	TRBJ2-6	-
TGCGCCAGCAGCGGATACAGGGTTTTTCTTGGGATTGCAACTAATGAAAAACTGTTTTTT	CASSGYRVFLGIATNEKLFF	20	few	TRBV5-1	TRBJ1-4	-
TGTGCCAGCACCTTACTCCCGGGGGCGAATGAAAAACTGTTTTTT	CASTLLPGANEKLFF	15	-	TRBV6-5	TRBJ1-4	-
TGTGCCAGCAGCCTAATGGGGACAGGGGTTGGGGAGACCCAGTACTTC	CASSLMGTGVGETQYF	16	-	TRBV7-2	TRBJ2-5	TRBD1
TGTGCCAGCAGCTCCCCACGGGTCGGCAATGAGCAGTTCTTC	CASSSPRVGNEQFF	14	-	TRBV7-3	TRBJ2-1	-
TGTGCCAGCAGTTTCGGGGGCTGGACTGAAGCTTTCTTT	CASSFGGWTEAFF	13	once	TRBV27	TRBJ1-1	-
TGTGCCAGCAGCGTATCCGTCATTCTAGCGGGATCCCCAGATACGCAGTATTTT	CASSVSVILAGSPDTQYF	18	-	TRBV9	TRBJ2-3	TRBD2
TGTGCCTGGAGTGATCAGGGAAACGGCTACACCTTC	CAWSDQGNGYTF	12	-	TRBV30	TRBJ1-2	-
TGTGCCAGCAGTGAGGTAGGGGTGTTTGGCTACACCTTC	CASSEVGVFGYTF	13	once	TRBV25-1	TRBJ1-2	-
TGTGCCAGCAGTGAGAGGGTAGCGGGAGGCGAGCAGTACTTC	CASSERVAGGEQYF	14	-	TRBV2	TRBJ2-7	TRBD2
TGCGCCAGCAGTGAGACAGGCCGTCACGAAAAACTGTTTTTT	CASSETGRHEKLFF	14	-	TRBV10-2	TRBJ1-4	-
TGTGCCATCAGAGGAAACAGGGGGGTCACTGAAGCTTTCTTT	CAIRGNRGVTEAFF	14	-	TRBV10-3	TRBJ1-1	TRBD1
TGTGCCAGCAACCCTAGCAGACAGGGTAACTATGGCTACACCTTC	CASNPSRQGNYGYTF	15	-	TRBV2	TRBJ1-2	TRBD1
TGTGCCAGCAGTCCCACAGGGCGGTGGCCCTACGAGCAGTACTTC	CASSPTGRWPYEQYF	15	-	TRBV7-9	TRBJ2-7	-
TGTGCCAGCAGTTTTTCAGACCAAGCGACCCAGTACTTC	CASSFSDQATQYF	13	-	TRBV27	TRBJ2-5	-
TGTGCCAGTAGTATTCCGGCGGCAGGGGCCATCTATGGCTACACCTTC	CASSIPAAGAIYGYTF	16	-	TRBV19	TRBJ1-2	-
TGTGCCTGGAGTCCGGGGGGGGATCAGCCCCAGCATTTT	CAWSPGGDQPQHF	13	-	TRBV30	TRBJ1-5	-